This TCR beta chain was recovered during a study of T cell therapy after organ transplantation (dated by TCRdb to the late 2010s). Regarding the study in general: The therapy products consisted of autologous CMV-specific T cells grown in vitro for approximately two weeks using a peptide pool of 30 HLA class I and II CMV epitopes. Up to 6 T cell doses were administered to patients every 2 weeks, and patients were monitored for almost 30 weeks after therapy was completed. Most of the ten patients were classed as clinical responders and two as nonresponders. The median number of CMV-specific T cells given to patients was 1.92 x 10^8, delivered over 2 to 6 intravenous infusions. Blood samples for the short-term post-therapy time point were collected 4 to 8 weeks after therapy was completed. The study was a follow-up TRBV repertoire analysis of an open-label phase I trial of autologous CMV-specific adoptive T cell therapy in solid-organ transplant recipients. Of the roughly 11 patients, only seven or eight had long-term post-therapy samples available. The paper as a whole reports these results and caveats: Post-therapy reconstitution appeared to include both transferred clonotypes and endogenous clonotypes not detected in the therapy products. Fold change in CD8 clonality after therapy inversely correlated with pretherapy clonality, suggesting less biased repertoires were more receptive to remodeling. Nonresponders showed marked pretherapy clonal expansions with minimal repertoire change after therapy. Few detected expansions in nonresponders may reflect reduced sample coverage from poor CD8+ T cell yield. Because the cohort was small, confounders such as concurrent antirejection and antiviral medications could not be assessed.

A note on this clone: Its target antigen remains unknown. Base qualities are not at hand, and no much larger clone is one base apart.

The CDR3, from cysteine to phenylalanine, totals 16 residues. The only DNA kept is the CDR3, 48 bases in frame from the first base. Based on the germline V gene, the CDR1 and CDR2 sequences are SGHAT and FQNNGV. A distance of 14 bases separates the germline ends of V and J, which lose 3 bases and 5 bases respectively. In light of the paper, this sample's time point label describes: 4-8 weeks after completion of therapy. The patients had received solid-organ transplants and had cytomegalovirus that was drug-resistant/recurrent. About eleven of the trial participants were picked for repertoire analysis depending on whether post-therapy peripheral blood mononuclear cells were available. A BD FACSAria III was used to sort viable CD3+CD8+CD4- lymphocytes from PBMCs. Genomic DNA was extracted from sorted cells with the Qiagen DNeasy Kit. TRB CDR3 regions were amplified from genomic DNA with the immunoSEQ two-step, bias-controlled multiplex PCR assay. CDR3 libraries were sequenced on an Illumina NextSeq 500. In the authors' own workflow: Initial alignment and bioinformatics, including bias normalization against synthetic CDR3 analogs, were performed with the immunoSEQ Analyzer platform. V, D and J genes were annotated according to IMGT database definitions. Further TRBV analyses used VDJtools version 1.1.10 and the R package tcR version 2.2.1.11 with default settings. GLIPH analysis was done using default settings in version 1.0. For CDR3 sequences with at least 5 reads, significant changes in clonotype frequency were assessed with a 2-sided binomial test and Benjamini-Hochberg correction (alpha = 0.01). The source is immuneACCESS, and TCRdb retained only in-frame sequences with V and J called. Part of the clones is not carried over; for the studies checked, unresolved V genes explain less than half of this, and the remainder is unexplained. V and J calls and clone size come straight from that table; D and trimming were deduced from the DNA. The sample table shows 15,000 to 20,000 clones, and over 75% are seen once. The biggest ten clones account for about a tenth of the sample.

Here the chain combines TRBV11-2 and TRBJ1-6; the D gene cannot be named for sure. This sequence originates from a human patient who had received a solid organ transplant and had CMV disease. Because of the transplant, the T cells may be the graft donor's rather than the patient's own. This specimen consisted of CD8+ T cells from blood, obtained after autologous CMV-specific T cell therapy. The DNA sequence is as follows: TGTGCCAGCAGCTTTCGTCCCCGGCAGAATAATTCACCCCTCCACTTT. Translated, this is CASSFRPRQNNSPLHF. Reference TRBV11-2 and TRBJ1-6 proteins supply the regions before and after the CDR3; the full variable domain is: EAGVAQSPRYKIIEKRQSVAFWCNPISGHATLYWYQQILGQGPKLLIQFQNNGVVDDSQLPKDRFSAERLKGVDSTLKIQPAKLEDSAVYLCASSFRPRQNNSPLHFGNGTRLTVT.